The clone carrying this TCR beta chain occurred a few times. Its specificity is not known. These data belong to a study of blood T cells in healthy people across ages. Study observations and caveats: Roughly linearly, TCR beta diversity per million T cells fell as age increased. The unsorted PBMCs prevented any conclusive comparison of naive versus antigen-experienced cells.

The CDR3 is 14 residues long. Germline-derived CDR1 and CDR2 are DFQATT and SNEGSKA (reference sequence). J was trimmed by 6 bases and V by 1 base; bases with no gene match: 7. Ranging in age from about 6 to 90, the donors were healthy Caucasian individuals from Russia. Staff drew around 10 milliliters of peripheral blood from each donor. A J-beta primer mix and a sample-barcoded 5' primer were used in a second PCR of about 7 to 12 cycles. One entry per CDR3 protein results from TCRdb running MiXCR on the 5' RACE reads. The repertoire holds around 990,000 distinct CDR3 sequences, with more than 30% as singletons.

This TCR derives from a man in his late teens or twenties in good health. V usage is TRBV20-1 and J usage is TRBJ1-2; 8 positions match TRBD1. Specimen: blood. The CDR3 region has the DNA TGCAGTGCTAGAGGGCAGGGGGCCATAGATGGCTACACCTTC. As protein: CSARGQGAIDGYTF.